The clone carrying this T cell receptor beta chain turned up a few times. This entry is derived from a study of T cells after yellow fever vaccination. TCRdb re-derived calls from the 5' RACE reads in MiXCR, one entry per CDR3 protein. The profile covers more than 95,000 distinct CDR3 sequences, with approximately 8.4% appearing a single time and approximately 37% taken by the ten largest. There are 15 residues in the CDR3. Germline V gives CDR1 DFQATT, CDR2 SNEGSKA (reference sequence). Trimming shortened V by 2 bases and J by 3 bases, and 16 bases separated the two germline ends. This receptor was taken from a man aged 18 to 30 who received the YFV17D yellow fever vaccine. The chain carries TRBV20-1 and TRBJ1-1; tentatively, D is TRBD1 (5 bases). The sample was CD8+ T cells sorted from PBMCs, taken on the day of the yellow fever booster vaccination. Here the CDR3 reads CSARNPSGGHTEAFF. Here the CDR3 DNA reads TGCAGTGCTAGAAACCCTTCTGGGGGTCACACTGAAGCTTTCTTT.